The present entry profiles one TCR beta chain with its context. Its target is not known. Then a second PCR, running about 6 to 12 cycles, was carried out with a sample-barcoded 5' primer and a J-beta primer mix. TCRdb recomputed calls from the 5' RACE reads with MiXCR, one row per CDR3 protein. The table has just over 1 million distinct CDR3 sequences, 35% to 50% seen once. The V gene's germline CDR1 is SGDLS and CDR2 YYNGEE. This CDR3 region has 18 residues. The data derive from a study of blood T cells in healthy people across ages. Notes on the study in general: Estimates based on one million T cells were treated as lower bounds. Roughly linear age-related decline in beta diversity appeared, significant by age roughly 40.

The V call is TRBV9, the J call TRBJ2-7; 12 bases are a match to TRBD2. Judging by the DNA end, TRBJ2-4 fits better; the J call may be wrong. This TCR came from a woman in her sixties in good health. Material for sequencing was blood. The CDR3 DNA reads TGTGCCAGCAGCGTAGACCCTAGCGGGAGGGGGGGCAAAAACATTCAGTACTTC. Amino acid sequence: CASSVDPSGRGGKNIQYF.